The present T cell receptor beta chain was sequenced within a study of blood T cell repertoires in COVID-19. This CDR3 contains 11 residues. Germline V gives CDR1 GTSNPN, CDR2 SVGIG (reference sequence). After removal of 7 bases from V and 3 bases from J, the junction contained 2 bases not matched to a gene. TCRdb's copy holds only in-frame clones and misses some; the assay was immunoSEQ multiplex PCR. The table has a few hundred thousand clones, roughly 90% seen once; the top ten hold over 2%. The J gene is TRBJ1-1, the V gene TRBV30; 7 nucleotides agree with TRBD1. The receptor comes from a young man who had recovered from COVID-19. Material for sequencing was peripheral blood. The CDR3 is CAFTGDTEAFF. CDR3 in DNA: TGTGCCTTTACAGGGGACACTGAAGCTTTCTTT.